This T cell receptor beta chain was documented in a study of T cells after yellow fever vaccination (dated by TCRdb to between 2018 and 2021). As for the study more broadly: The SMART-Seq v4 Ultra Low Input RNA kit was used to prepare libraries from fractions with low cell numbers. To follow T-cell clones before and after primary and booster YFV17D yellow fever vaccination, bulk TCR alpha and beta repertoires were sequenced over time. Two healthy male donors, one aged 18 to 29 and one aged 30 to 40 years, were included in the cohort. Bulk PBMC replicates and cell subsets were isolated from blood drawn at multiple timepoints before and after both primary and secondary immunization. Study-wide findings and limitations: Computational filtering was required because FACS-sorted repertoires could contain abundant contaminating clonotypes from the bulk population. After the booster, most clones that had expanded after primary vaccination were detected again (around 96% of CD4 and around nine tenths of CD8), suggesting broad maintenance of memory. Compared with the primary T-cell response, the secondary T-cell response was faster but weaker, reaching its peak on day 5 rather than on day 15. A small share of clonotypes occurred in both CD4 and CD8 compartments, likely arising from convergent recombination. Because only a couple of donors were included in the study, the extent to which the findings can be generalized is limited.

In the case of this clonotype: The antigen it binds to is not known. The record has no base qualities; no much larger clone is one base away.

CDR1 is given as SGDLS and CDR2 as YYNGEE, both from the germline V gene. The CDR3 starts with the cysteine, ends with the phenylalanine, and has 16 residues. The CDR3 DNA has 48 bases and is translated from base 1. V loses 0 bases, J loses 3 bases, and the germline ends lie 12 bases apart. Synthesis of TCR cDNA relied on 5'RACE template switching, a step that introduced a universal primer site along with unique molecular identifiers. Priming of cDNA synthesis was performed from both the TCR alpha and TCR beta constant segments. Library amplification used two PCR steps, and the second PCR step added sample barcodes and sequencing adapters. Libraries were sequenced on Illumina HiSeq 2500 (2x100 bp) or NovaSeq (2x150 bp). Per the original workflow: Reads were demultiplexed and collapsed into UMI consensus sequences with MIGEC, and V(D)J alignment was performed with MiXCR. Vaccine-responding clonotypes were defined with edgeR using replicate PBMC samples, requiring FDR below 0.01 and a log2 fold change above 5 up to day 15. Bulk clonotypes were assigned CD4 or CD8 identity according to which sequenced CD4 or CD8 repertoire held them at higher abundance. TCRdb itself trimmed the public reads at Q25 with fastp, ran MiXCR and retained productive beta chains. CDR3 protein duplicates are merged, each entry listing the most common genes and DNA. In this record, the V and J calls reflect TCRdb's handling and not the investigators' own analysis. The sample table records over 300,000 distinct CDR3 sequences; roughly 6.8% of these occur just once. The ten biggest clones cover roughly a sixth of the sample.

The sample's treatment or condition label, in plain terms: live attenuated yellow fever vaccine strain. At every blood-draw timepoint, two biological replicates of bulk PBMCs were collected. PBMCs were isolated from peripheral blood using a standard Ficoll-Paque protocol. RNA was extracted with TriZol from bulk PBMCs, CD4 and CD8 fractions, and dextramer-positive and dextramer-negative fractions. Sample: PBMCs, taken about 41 days after the first yellow fever vaccination. The receptor was isolated from a man aged 18 to 29 who received the YFV17D yellow fever vaccine. The V gene is TRBV9 and the J gene is TRBJ2-2; TRBD1 is a weak D gene call, 5 bases matching. The DNA sequence is TGTGCCAGCAGCGTAGAGAGTCAGGGCGACACCGGGGAGCTGTTTTTT. This sequence encodes CASSVESQGDTGELFF. The full variable domain, completed from the reference TRBV9 and TRBJ2-2 proteins outside the CDR3, reads DSGVTQTPKHLITATGQRVTLRCSPRSGDLSVYWYQQSLDQGLQFLIQYYNGEERAKGNILERFSAQQFPDLHSELNLSSLELGDSALYFCASSVESQGDTGELFFGEGSRLTVL.